This TCR beta chain was observed in a study of T cells in Graves' hyperthyroidism and ophthalmopathy (dated by TCRdb to the late 2010s). With regard to the full study: Peripheral blood was sampled at the time of initial diagnosis, prior to any treatment. After sampling, hyperthyroidism patients received methimazole starting at 30 mg daily, and ophthalmopathy patients received high-dose intravenous methylprednisolone. Whether ophthalmopathy could be predicted prospectively was tested in an independent validation cohort made up of 18 hyperthyroidism patients plus 17 patients who later progressed to ophthalmopathy. A discovery cohort of fewer than 110 patients, roughly 45 with Graves' ophthalmopathy and approximately 60 with stable Graves' hyperthyroidism, was used to find distinguishing TCR V-J signatures. The paper describes TCR Vbeta CDR3 sequencing of about 140 peripheral blood samples, made up of 43 ophthalmopathy patients, approximately 76 hyperthyroidism patients and some 17 progressor patients. The study also compared thyroid tissue and blood T-cell repertoires from more than five Graves' hyperthyroidism patients. The approximately 100 discovery patients were randomly divided into training and test sets at a 7:3 ratio.

Hyperthyroidism patients were aged 18 to 65 years and newly diagnosed, with disease duration of less than 2 months. Patients with uncontrolled infections, other autoimmune diseases, pregnancy or lactation were excluded. Clinical symptoms, serum thyroxine and TRAb, thyroid ultrasound, and orbital computed tomography formed the basis for the diagnoses. Blood from progressor patients was collected at the time of first diagnosis with hyperthyroidism, before any ophthalmopathy symptoms had appeared. PBMCs were separated from roughly 10 ml of fresh peripheral blood using Ficoll-Paque density gradient centrifugation. Progressor patients were first diagnosed with Graves' hyperthyroidism and then developed ophthalmopathy during follow-up. Total RNA was extracted using Trizol reagent, and RNA quality was assessed on an Agilent 2100 Bioanalyzer. This clonotype was recorded a few times. This clone's antigen is unknown. Base qualities were left out, and no much larger clone turns up one base away.

From cysteine to phenylalanine, the CDR3 is 15 amino acids long. Only the CDR3 portion is preserved as DNA: 45 bases, with reading frame beginning at the first base. From a lookup of the germline V gene, CDR1 and CDR2 are SGDLS and YYNGEE. Deletion took 3 bases off V and 1 base off J, with a span of 13 bases between the germline ends. General conclusions and limits of the study: Sample size was not statistically predetermined, and investigators were not blinded to group allocation. In validation, the model predicted progression to ophthalmopathy a median of roughly six months before onset, with roughly 70% sensitivity and about 75% specificity. Most expanded thyroid clonotypes (frequency above 0.001) were also detected in blood, a finding suggesting that blood repertoires may reflect thyroid immune responses. A 13 V-J signature model separated ophthalmopathy from stable hyperthyroidism, with just over 85% sensitivity and just under 84% specificity in cross-validation and 80%/75% in testing.

Amplification of TCR beta CDR3 regions was carried out from RNA transcripts. The first round of RT-PCR for the TCR CDR3 was performed with the HTBI primer set and the Qiagen OneStep RT-PCR kit. A second multiplex PCR round built the libraries, followed by size selection and purification. The libraries were sequenced on an Illumina HiSeq2000 using paired-end 100 bp reads. Per the source publication's procedure: SOAPnuke was used to process the raw data, removing reads that contained adapters or uncalled bases, had a mean Phred below 15, or lacked an exact match to the constant primer or identifier. High-quality paired reads were merged with COPE v1.2.5, and unique nucleotide sequences were defined as clonotypes. MiTCR v1.1 was used to align clonotypes to the IMGT TRBV, TRBD and TRBJ reference segments. The analysis included only V-J combinations with a frequency above 0.0001, which together covered around 99% of the repertoires. The TCS score was defined as the ratio of F50 (clonal expansion) to E x V (chaos), calculated using BLOSUM62-based TCRdist between CDR3 peptides within each V-J. Welch's t-statistics and random forest reduced 450 to 600 V-J features to roughly 13, which were used in a naive Bayes classifier (R e1071). TCRdb ran its own pipeline on the public reads, namely fastp trimming at Q25 and MiXCR clone calling, and kept in-frame beta chains. Rows are unified per CDR3 protein, each entry keeping the most common DNA and genes. The authors' filters were not applied to this entry. This sample comprises approximately 400,000 distinct CDR3 sequences, approximately 12% of them detected only once. The ten biggest clones cover less than 25% of the sample.

This clonotype originated in a man aged 30 to 39 with Graves' hyperthyroidism that later progressed to Graves' ophthalmopathy. The chain was built from TRBV9 and TRBJ2-5; the D region possibly corresponds to TRBD2 (5 bases align). The sequenced sample was blood. The CDR3 loop reads CASSGGRAGQETQYF. At the DNA level, the sequence is TGTGCCAGCAGCGGGGGTCGGGCGGGCCAAGAGACCCAGTACTTC. Reference TRBV9 and TRBJ2-5 genes cover what lies past the CDR3, so the full variable domain is DSGVTQTPKHLITATGQRVTLRCSPRSGDLSVYWYQQSLDQGLQFLIQYYNGEERAKGNILERFSAQQFPDLHSELNLSSLELGDSALYFCASSGGRAGQETQYFGPGTRLLVL.